The 30 T cell receptor beta chains reported below all come from one sample, sequenced in a study of radiotherapy plus CTLA-4 blockade in lung cancer. Produced via immunoSEQ multiplex PCR; TCRdb's table is partial and in-frame only. The sample includes 65,000 to 95,000 clones, around 87% of them seen just once. The source material was peripheral blood, sampled from a patient treated with radiotherapy plus ipilimumab. These receptors were obtained from a human donor with non-small cell lung cancer that progressed on radiotherapy plus ipilimumab.

The V gene is TRBV19, the J gene TRBJ2-5; 9 bases match TRBD1. The germline V gene has CDR1 LNHDA and CDR2 SQIVND (reference sequence). This CDR3 spans 13 amino acids. V lost 6 bases to trimming and J lost 4 bases; unmatched junction nucleotides: 3. CDR3 sequence reads: CASRLQGAETQYF. In DNA form, the CDR3 reads TGTGCCAGTAGGCTACAGGGGGCAGAGACCCAGTACTTC.

The chain recombines TRBV18 with TRBJ1-1, with D unresolved. The germline V gene encodes CDR1 KGHSH and CDR2 LQKENI. The length of the CDR3 is 12 residues. V was trimmed by 3 bases and J by 5 bases, leaving 7 bases between them. The CDR3 coding sequence is TGTGCCAGCTCACCCGGGGTTACTGAAGCTTTCTTT. It encodes CASSPGVTEAFF.

The chain joins TRBV11-2 to TRBJ2-1; possible D gene TRBD1, 5 bases. The germline CDR1 and CDR2 sequences are SGHAT and FQNNGV. Trimming pared 0 bases from V and 6 bases from J, leaving 6 bases between. There are 13 residues in the CDR3. The CDR3, as DNA: TGTGCCAGCAGCTTAGAGACAGTCAATGAGCAGTTCTTC. Translated, it gives CASSLETVNEQFF.

V usage is TRBV7-2 and J usage is TRBJ2-1; no reliable D call. Looked up from germline, CDR1 is SGHTA and CDR2 is FQGNSA. The CDR3 sequence is 11 residues long. Trimming removed 5 bases from V and 8 bases from J, with 7 bases in between. The CDR3 nucleotides read TGTGCCAGCAGCGGGAATTATGAGCAGTTCTTC. Translating gives CASSGNYEQFF.

The chain carries TRBV28 and TRBJ2-7; 9 bases map to TRBD1. V shed 5 bases, J shed 2 bases, and the junction held 10 bases outside the gene matches. The CDR3 covers 16 residues. Germline loops: CDR1 MDHEN, CDR2 SYDVKM. The CDR3, as DNA: TGTGCCAGCAGTCCCACTGGACAGGGGCCTGCCTACGAGCAGTACTTC. Amino acid sequence: CASSPTGQGPAYEQYF.

This chain links TRBV6-5 with TRBJ2-5, with 8 nucleotides matching TRBD1. V lost 4 bases to trimming and J lost 4 bases; unmatched junction nucleotides: 8. The V gene's germline CDR1 is MNHEY and CDR2 SVGAGI. There are 15 residues in the CDR3. CDR3 region: CASSFRADRGETQYF. CDR3 coding DNA: TGTGCCAGCAGTTTTCGTGCTGACAGGGGAGAGACCCAGTACTTC.

This sequence joins TRBV9 and TRBJ2-5; D perhaps matches TRBD2 (5 bases). The CDR3 is 14 residues long. The V end lost 0 bases, the J end lost 5 bases, and 11 bases lay between the germline ends. Looked up from germline, CDR1 is SGDLS and CDR2 is YYNGEE. This CDR3 reads CASSVGGSRETQYF. CDR3 DNA sequence: TGTGCCAGCAGCGTAGGTGGGAGCCGCGAGACCCAGTACTTC.

The V gene is TRBV7-8, the J gene TRBJ2-5, with D perhaps TRBD2 (6 bases). Trimming removed 4 bases at V and 5 bases at J, with 11 bases between. The CDR3 is 13 amino acids. The V gene's germline CDR1 is SGHVS and CDR2 FQNEAQ. CDR3 coding DNA: TGTGCCAGCAGCTCAAATCGGGGGGAGACCCAGTACTTC. Translated: CASSSNRGETQYF.

The rearrangement joins TRBV6-1 to TRBJ2-3; 14 bases are shared with TRBD2. The CDR3 has 16 residues. Germline CDR1 is MNHNS and CDR2 is SASEGT. J was trimmed by 6 bases and V by 4 bases; bases with no gene match: 6. The CDR3 sequence is CASSARTSGRFDTQYF. The CDR3 bases are TGTGCCAGCAGTGCCCGGACTAGCGGGAGGTTCGATACGCAGTATTTT.

The chain links TRBV23-1 to TRBJ2-1, with D unresolved. TRBV23-1 has ORF status, its function being uncertain. CDR3 length equals 16 residues. V lost 4 bases and J 3 bases, leaving 16 bases between the germline ends. The CDR3 is CASSPMTRTRYNEQFF. In nucleotides, the CDR3 is TGCGCCAGCAGTCCCATGACTCGGACGCGCTACAATGAGCAGTTCTTC.

The V gene is TRBV4-2, the J gene TRBJ2-1, with 8 bases that match TRBD2. This CDR3 spans 19 amino acids. The germline gives CDR1 LGHNA, CDR2 YNFKEQ. V lost 2 bases, J lost 4 bases, and 16 bases stayed unmatched. The CDR3 spells CASSQIRGMVQRGYNEQFF. The DNA for the CDR3 is TGTGCCAGCAGCCAAATAAGGGGAATGGTCCAGCGGGGGTACAATGAGCAGTTCTTC.

The CDR3, as DNA: TGTGCCTGGAGACCGGGACGGGGCACTGAAGCTTTCTTT. Its protein is CAWRPGRGTEAFF. The chain recombines TRBV30 with TRBJ1-1; perhaps TRBD1 as D (5 bases). V was cut by 3 bases and J by 4 bases, with 12 bases left in between. The CDR3 runs to 13 residues. The germline V gene has CDR1 GTSNPN and CDR2 SVGIG (reference sequence).

This clone was seen just once. The chain employs TRBV28 and TRBJ2-1; weak D call: TRBD2 (6 bases). CDR1 and CDR2 (germline): MDHEN, SYDVKM. The CDR3 is 14 residues long. V was trimmed by 6 bases and J by 4 bases, leaving 13 bases between them. The CDR3 nucleotides read TGTGCCAGCAGGCCCCCTAGCGAATACAATGAGCAGTTCTTC. It codes for CASRPPSEYNEQFF.

The rearrangement uses TRBV10-2 and TRBJ2-3; 8 bases fit TRBD2. The CDR3 has 16 amino acids. With 6 bases clipped from V and 1 base from J, the junction kept 9 bases outside the gene matches. In germline, CDR1 is WSHSY, CDR2 SAAADI. The CDR3 here is CASSRGLERRTDTQYF. CDR3 in DNA: TGCGCCAGCAGCCGGGGACTAGAAAGACGCACAGATACGCAGTATTTT.

The CDR3 reads CASSYRDGYTF. For the CDR3, the DNA is TGTGCCAGCAGTTACAGGGACGGCTACACCTTC. This chain connects TRBV6-6 to TRBJ1-2; D perhaps matches TRBD1 (5 bases). V was shortened by 2 bases and J by 8 bases, with 6 bases between the two germline ends. The germline V gene has CDR1 MNHNY and CDR2 SVGAGI (reference sequence). There are 11 residues in the CDR3.

This clone was counted a single time. J is TRBJ2-3 and V is TRBV5-6; tentative D call: TRBD2 (5 bases). Trimming left V 2 bases short and J 6 bases short, with 7 bases between. This CDR3 contains 12 residues. Germline CDR1 and CDR2: SGHDT and YYEEEE. The CDR3: CASSFGVDTQYF. The CDR3 coding sequence is TGTGCCAGCAGCTTCGGGGTTGATACGCAGTATTTT.

This clone showed up just a few times. The chain recombines TRBV2 with TRBJ1-2; D is unclear. CDR3 size: 11 residues. Germline assignment: CDR1 SNHLY and CDR2 FYNNEI. The V gene lost 8 bases and the J gene lost 1 base, with 5 bases spanning the gap. The CDR3 nucleotides read TGTGCCAGCGAACTTAACTATGGCTACACCTTC. It encodes CASELNYGYTF. Full variable domain (remainder filled in from reference TRBV2 and TRBJ1-2): EPEVTQTPSHQVTQMGQEVILRCVPISNHLYFYWYRQILGQKVEFLVSFYNNEISEKSEIFDDQFSVERPDGSNFTLKIRSTKLEDSAMYFCASELNYGYTFGSGTRLTVV.

On this clone: The junction departs from germline at one end; a sequencing error may be responsible. The J gene is TRBJ2-2, the V gene TRBV7-6; D is possibly TRBD1 (5 bases). The germline V gene encodes CDR1 SGHVS and CDR2 FNYEAQ. CDR3 length: 15 amino acids. CDR3 residues: CASSPLQGSTVELFF. CDR3 bases: TGTGCCAGCAGCCCCCTGCAGGGTTCGACCGTGGAGCTGTTTTTT.

The chain uses TRBV6-4 and TRBJ2-3; D unclear. V was trimmed by 2 bases and J by 6 bases, leaving 9 bases between them. Germline values: CDR1 MRHNA, CDR2 SNTAGT. The CDR3 extends over 13 amino acids. The DNA of the CDR3 is TGTGCCAGCAGTGACGGCGGTGGGGATACGCAGTATTTT. Translating it yields CASSDGGGDTQYF.

In its sample, this clone ranks as medium-sized (0.01 to 0.1%). This CDR3 reads CASSITPFSGHEQYF. CDR3 nucleotides: TGTGCCAGTAGTATAACCCCGTTCTCGGGCCACGAGCAGTACTTC. The rearrangement joins TRBV19 to TRBJ2-7; D remains ambiguous. The CDR3 extends over 15 amino acids. Germline values: CDR1 LNHDA, CDR2 SQIVND (reference sequence). V shed 2 bases and J shed 5 bases, with 16 bases lying between them.

This clone has only a few counts. This chain uses TRBV5-6 with TRBJ1-2; D not resolved. Germline CDR1 and CDR2: SGHDT and YYEEEE. The CDR3 is made up of 15 amino acids. The V end was cut by 4 bases, the J end by 2 bases, with 15 bases between. In DNA, the CDR3 is TGTGCCAGCAGCCAACTGAATGCAGGCAACTATGGCTACACCTTC. The encoded protein is CASSQLNAGNYGYTF. The full variable domain, rest sourced from reference TRBV5-6 and TRBJ1-2, is DAGVTQSPTHLIKTRGQQVTLRCSPKSGHDTVSWYQQALGQGPQFIFQYYEEEERQRGNFPDRFSGHQFPNYSSELNVNALLLGDSALYLCASSQLNAGNYGYTFGSGTRLTVV.

V usage is TRBV6-5 and J usage is TRBJ2-5, with 12 bases identical to TRBD2. The CDR3 extends over 15 amino acids. The germline CDR1 and CDR2 sequences are MNHEY and SVGAGI. V lost 6 bases to trimming and J lost 5 bases; unmatched junction nucleotides: 7. CDR3 amino acids: CASRGLAGIGETQYF. In nucleotides, the CDR3 is TGTGCCAGCAGAGGACTAGCGGGAATTGGTGAGACCCAGTACTTC.

The V gene is TRBV28, the J gene TRBJ2-7; no clear D gene. Trimming pared 5 bases from V and 3 bases from J, leaving 14 bases between. This CDR3 has 14 amino acids. Germline V lookup: CDR1 MDHEN, CDR2 SYDVKM. The CDR3 here is CASSTSGRFYEQYV. CDR3 bases: TGTGCCAGCAGTACCTCAGGAAGGTTCTACGAGCAGTACGTC.

This chain connects TRBV27 to TRBJ2-3; D uncertain. Between the trimmed V and J ends, which lost 3 bases and 1 base, there was a span of 5 bases. This CDR3 has 13 residues. Per germline, CDR1 MNHEY and CDR2 SMNVEV (reference sequence). The CDR3 spells CASSFMGTDTQYF. Here the CDR3 DNA reads TGTGCCAGCAGTTTTATGGGCACAGATACGCAGTATTTT.

The chain links TRBV7-9 to TRBJ2-7; TRBD1 aligns across 11 bases. This CDR3 spans 16 amino acids. Trimming took 4 bases from V and 3 from J; bases not matched to a gene: 8. CDR1 is SEHNR, CDR2 FQNEAQ, per germline (reference sequence). The CDR3 bases are TGTGCCAGCAGCTCCCGAACCGGGACAGGGGGCTACGAGCAGTACTTC. Protein sequence: CASSSRTGTGGYEQYF.

This clone was counted a few times. The rearrangement uses TRBV5-5 and TRBJ1-1; D may be TRBD1 (6 bases). Germline V gene data show CDR1 as SGHKS and CDR2 as YYEKEE (reference sequence). The CDR3 covers 13 residues. V lost 0 bases, J lost 11 bases, and 14 bases lay in between. In nucleotides, the CDR3 is TGTGCCAGCAGCTTGGAACAGGGCAGGTTCGCTTTCTTT. This codes for CASSLEQGRFAFF.

This chain connects TRBV7-3 to TRBJ2-1; TRBD2 matches at 11 bases. J lost 2 bases, V lost 5 bases, and 5 bases had no gene match. This CDR3 has 16 residues. Per the germline V gene, CDR1 is SGHTA and CDR2 is FQGTGA. The CDR3 DNA follows: TGTGCCAGCAGCAAACTAGCGGGAGAACCCTACAATGAGCAGTTCTTC. It yields the protein CASSKLAGEPYNEQFF.

This chain connects TRBV10-3 to TRBJ2-7, with D perhaps TRBD2 (6 bases). Trimming took off 3 bases at V and 4 bases at J, with 7 bases between the two ends. CDR3 size: 12 residues. Per germline, CDR1 ENHRY and CDR2 SYGVKD. The CDR3 here is CAISDGSYEQYF. The CDR3 region has the DNA TGTGCCATCAGTGACGGGAGTTACGAGCAGTACTTC.

The rearrangement links TRBV4-2 to TRBJ2-1, with D perhaps TRBD1 (6 bases). Per the germline V gene, CDR1 is LGHNA and CDR2 is YNFKEQ. The germline V and J ends were trimmed by 0 bases and 7 bases, with 10 bases remaining between them. The CDR3 has 14 amino acids. For the CDR3, the DNA is TGTGCCAGCAGCCAAGATCAGGGGTCAAATGAGCAGTTCTTC. Translation: CASSQDQGSNEQFF.

The chain carries TRBV6-6 and TRBJ2-3, with TRBD1 identical over 8 bases. The length of the CDR3 is 14 residues. Germline CDR1 reads MNHNY; CDR2 reads SVGAGI (reference sequence). J gave up 1 base and V 5 bases, and 2 bases lay outside the gene matches. CDR3: CASSTGQGTDTQYF. CDR3 nucleotide sequence: TGTGCCAGCAGTACGGGACAGGGCACAGATACGCAGTATTTT.